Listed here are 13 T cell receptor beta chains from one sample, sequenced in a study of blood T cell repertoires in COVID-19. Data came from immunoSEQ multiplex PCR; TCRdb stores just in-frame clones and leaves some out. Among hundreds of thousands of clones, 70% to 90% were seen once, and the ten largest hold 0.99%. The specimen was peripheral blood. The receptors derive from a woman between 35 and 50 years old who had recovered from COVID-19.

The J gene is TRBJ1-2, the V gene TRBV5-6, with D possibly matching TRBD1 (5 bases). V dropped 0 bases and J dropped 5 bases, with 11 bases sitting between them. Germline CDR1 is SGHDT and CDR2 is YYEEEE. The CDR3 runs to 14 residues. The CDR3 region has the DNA TGTGCCAGCAGCTTGGGCGGGGCGCAGTATGGCTACACCTTC. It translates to CASSLGGAQYGYTF.

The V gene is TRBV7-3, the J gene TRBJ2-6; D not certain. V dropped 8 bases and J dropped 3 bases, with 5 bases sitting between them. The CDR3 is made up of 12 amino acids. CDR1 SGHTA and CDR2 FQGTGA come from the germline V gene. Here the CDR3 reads CASENGANVLTF. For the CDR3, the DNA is TGTGCCAGCGAGAATGGGGCCAACGTCCTGACTTTC.

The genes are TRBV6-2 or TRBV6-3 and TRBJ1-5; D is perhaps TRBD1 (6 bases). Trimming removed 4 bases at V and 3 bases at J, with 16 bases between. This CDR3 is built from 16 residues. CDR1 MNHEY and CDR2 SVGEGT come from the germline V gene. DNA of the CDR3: TGTGCCAGCAGTTTTCCCCTGGGGGGGCCCAATCAGCCCCAGCATTTT. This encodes CASSFPLGGPNQPQHF.

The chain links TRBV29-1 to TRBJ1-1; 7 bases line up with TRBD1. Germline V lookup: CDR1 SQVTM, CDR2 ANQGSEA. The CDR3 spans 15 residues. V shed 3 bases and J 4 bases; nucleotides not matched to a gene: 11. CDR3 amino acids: CSVDSPHRDSTEAFF. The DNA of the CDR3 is TGCAGCGTTGATTCCCCCCACAGGGACAGCACTGAAGCTTTCTTT.

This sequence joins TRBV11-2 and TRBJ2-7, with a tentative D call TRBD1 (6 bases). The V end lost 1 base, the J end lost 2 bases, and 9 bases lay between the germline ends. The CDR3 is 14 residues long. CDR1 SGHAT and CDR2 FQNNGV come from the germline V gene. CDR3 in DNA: TGTGCCAGCAGCTTAGCTCAGGGGCCCTACGAGCAGTACTTC. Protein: CASSLAQGPYEQYF. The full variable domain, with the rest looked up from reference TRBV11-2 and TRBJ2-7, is EAGVAQSPRYKIIEKRQSVAFWCNPISGHATLYWYQQILGQGPKLLIQFQNNGVVDDSQLPKDRFSAERLKGVDSTLKIQPAKLEDSAVYLCASSLAQGPYEQYFGPGTRLTVT.

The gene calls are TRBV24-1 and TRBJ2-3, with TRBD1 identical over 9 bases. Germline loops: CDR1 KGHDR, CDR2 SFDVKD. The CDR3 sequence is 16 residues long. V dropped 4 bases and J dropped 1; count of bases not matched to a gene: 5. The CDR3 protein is CATSEPGQGRTDTQYF. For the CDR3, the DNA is TGTGCCACCAGTGAACCCGGACAGGGGCGCACAGATACGCAGTATTTT.

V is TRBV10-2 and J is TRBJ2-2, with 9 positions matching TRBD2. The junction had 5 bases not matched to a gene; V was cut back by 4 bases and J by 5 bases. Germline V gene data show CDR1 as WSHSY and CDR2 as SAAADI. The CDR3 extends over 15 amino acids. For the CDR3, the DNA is TGCGCCAGCAGTGTCGCGGGAGGGGGAACCGGGGAGCTGTTTTTT. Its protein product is CASSVAGGGTGELFF.

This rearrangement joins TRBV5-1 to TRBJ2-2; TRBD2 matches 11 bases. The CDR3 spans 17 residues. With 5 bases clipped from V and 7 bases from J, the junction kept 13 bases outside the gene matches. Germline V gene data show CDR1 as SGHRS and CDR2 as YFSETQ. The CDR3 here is CASSTSIAGGPDGELFF. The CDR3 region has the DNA TGCGCCAGCAGTACCTCCATAGCGGGAGGGCCCGACGGGGAGCTGTTTTTT.

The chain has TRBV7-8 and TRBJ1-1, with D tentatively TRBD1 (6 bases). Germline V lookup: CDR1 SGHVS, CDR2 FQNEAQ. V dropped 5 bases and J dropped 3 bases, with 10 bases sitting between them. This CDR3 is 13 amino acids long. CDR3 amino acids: CASSPGVHTEAFF. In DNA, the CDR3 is TGTGCCAGCAGCCCAGGGGTTCACACTGAAGCTTTCTTT.

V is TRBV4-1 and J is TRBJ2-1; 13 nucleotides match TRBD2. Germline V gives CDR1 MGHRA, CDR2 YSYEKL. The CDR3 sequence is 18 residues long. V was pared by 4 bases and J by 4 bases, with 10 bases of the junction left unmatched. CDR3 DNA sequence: TGCGCCAGCAGCCGCAAGTTAGGGACTAGCGGGATATACAATGAGCAGTTCTTC. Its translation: CASSRKLGTSGIYNEQFF.

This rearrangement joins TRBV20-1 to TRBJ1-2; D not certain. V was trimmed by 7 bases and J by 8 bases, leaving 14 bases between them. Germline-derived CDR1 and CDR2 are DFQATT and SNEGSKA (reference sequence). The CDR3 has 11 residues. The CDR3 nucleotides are TGCAGTGTGAGGCCCGTGGAGGGCTACACCTTC. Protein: CSVRPVEGYTF.

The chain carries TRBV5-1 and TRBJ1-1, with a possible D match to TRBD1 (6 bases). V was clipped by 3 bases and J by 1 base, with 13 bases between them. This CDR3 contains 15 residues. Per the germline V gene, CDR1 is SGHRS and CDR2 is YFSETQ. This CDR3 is CASSWGPQRNTEAFF. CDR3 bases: TGCGCCAGCAGCTGGGGGCCCCAGAGGAACACTGAAGCTTTCTTT.

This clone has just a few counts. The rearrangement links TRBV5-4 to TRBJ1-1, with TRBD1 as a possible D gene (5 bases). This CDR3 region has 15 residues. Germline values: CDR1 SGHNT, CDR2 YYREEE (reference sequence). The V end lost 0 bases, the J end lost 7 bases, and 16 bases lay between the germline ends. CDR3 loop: CASSLAPGQGIEAFF. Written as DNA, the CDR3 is TGTGCCAGCAGCTTGGCCCCAGGGCAGGGCATTGAAGCTTTCTTT.